The clone carrying this TCR beta chain appeared a few times. What it recognizes is unknown. Using genomic DNA as the template, TCR beta VDJ and CDR3 profiling was carried out. TCRdb re-derived calls from the reads in MiXCR, one entry per CDR3 protein. Counted here are under 500,000 distinct CDR3 sequences, around 32% occurring once; the ten biggest clones make up 0.82%. This entry is derived from a study of CD8+CD57+ T cells in acquired aplastic anemia. About the research overall: On average, sorted CD4+ and CD8+ cells gave around 3 ug of DNA.

Study observations and caveats: Patients and controls shared some 30 CD8+ CDR3 sequences, highly expressed in patients. Significance was not reached for CD8+ Simpson's diversity between patients and controls.

Those patients picked for sequencing had displayed CD8+CD57+ cell expansion on flow cytometry. Sequencing was done on a sample of sorted CD4+, CD8+, or CD8+CD57+ T cells (not recorded which) from PBMCs. The source is a human donor with aplastic anemia.

DNA for the CDR3: TGTGCCAGCAGCTTTCGGGGGGGTCATGAGCAGTACTTC. Translating it yields CASSFRGGHEQYF. The chain is built from TRBV13 and TRBJ2-7, with 8 bases fitting TRBD2. Germline lookup yields CDR1 PRHDT and CDR2 FYEKMQ (reference sequence). This CDR3 comprises 13 residues. J was trimmed by 7 bases and V by 3 bases; bases with no gene match: 5. The full variable domain, in which reference TRBV13 and TRBJ2-7 provide the parts outside the CDR3, is AAGVIQSPRHLIKEKRETATLKCYPIPRHDTVYWYQQGPGQDPQFLISFYEKMQSDKGSIPDRFSAQQFSDYHSELNMSSLELGDSALYFCASSFRGGHEQYFGPGTRLTVT.